One and the same sample provided the 3 T cell receptor beta chains below, sequenced in a study of control samples from healthy donors and cancer patients. Libraries were prepared by immunoSEQ multiplex PCR; TCRdb keeps only in-frame clonotypes and omits some of them. The sample includes about 28,000 clones, around three quarters of them seen just once. The material sequenced was PBMCs. The receptor source for this set is a man between 60 and 75 years old with head and neck cancer.

In its sample, this clone ranks as medium-sized. The rearrangement uses TRBV7-2 and TRBJ1-5; 9 nucleotides agree with TRBD1. The CDR3 is 15 amino acids. CDR1 is SGHTA and CDR2 is FQGNSA in the germline V gene. V lost 7 bases and J lost 3; bases outside the gene matches: 7. CDR3 bases: TGTGCCAGCACCCCGGGACAGGGATTCAATCAGCCCCAGCATTTT. Protein sequence: CASTPGQGFNQPQHF.

The rearrangement links TRBV27 to TRBJ2-1, with 12 bases aligning to TRBD2. CDR3 length equals 16 residues. Germline assignment: CDR1 MNHEY and CDR2 SMNVEV (reference sequence). V shed 6 bases, J shed 1 base, and the junction held 4 bases outside the gene matches. The CDR3 spells CASSPTSGSSYNEQFF. The CDR3 nucleotides read TGTGCCAGCAGCCCGACTAGCGGGAGTTCCTACAATGAGCAGTTCTTC.

V gene TRBV6-6 combines with J gene TRBJ2-7; possibly TRBD1 for D (5 bases). There are 13 residues in the CDR3. Germline CDR1 is MNHNY and CDR2 is SVGAGI (reference sequence). The V and J ends lost 5 bases and 0 bases respectively, with 8 bases between them. In DNA form, the CDR3 reads TGTGCCAGCAGTCCGGACAACTCCTACGAGCAGTACTTC. Protein: CASSPDNSYEQYF.